The rows below give T cell receptor beta chains drawn from one sample of a study of Ad26.COV2.S vaccination and SARS-CoV-2 variants. Measured with immunoSEQ multiplex PCR; TCRdb has only the in-frame clones, and not every one. In the table there are about 450,000 clones, about 91% of which are singletons. The material was peripheral blood, obtained in a trial of Ad26.COV2.S vaccine versus placebo. These receptors all come from a person between 18 and 65 years old who received the Ad26.COV2.S COVID-19 vaccine or a placebo. Each CDR3 is given with its conserved first and last residue. A D gene is named only where the DNA matches it firmly. Clone size is stated in some rows and not others, as once, few, many or a class when expanded.

J: TRBJ2-7
size: .
D: .
V: TRBV9
CDR3: CASSVDFHEQYF
DNA: TGTGCCAGCAGCGTAGATTTCCACGAGCAGTACTTC

J: TRBJ2-7
size: many
D: .
V: TRBV7-2
CDR3: CASSPGSRDTTLEQYF
DNA: TGTGCCAGCAGCCCTGGATCCCGGGACACCACTCTCGAGCAGTACTTC

J: TRBJ1-1
size: .
D: .
V: TRBV18
CDR3: CASSGTANTEAFF
DNA: TGTGCCAGCTCCGGGACGGCGAACACTGAAGCTTTCTTT

J: TRBJ2-2
size: .
D: .
V: TRBV11-1
CDR3: CASSVDSNTGELFF
DNA: TGTGCCAGCAGCGTGGACTCGAACACCGGGGAGCTGTTTTTT

J: TRBJ2-1
size: once
D: .
V: TRBV24-1
CDR3: CATSDPADGDYNEQFF
DNA: TGTGCCACCAGTGATCCCGCGGACGGGGATTACAATGAGCAGTTCTTC

J: TRBJ1-4
size: once
D: .
V: TRBV7-9
CDR3: CASSLNARVNEKLFF
DNA: TGTGCCAGCAGCTTAAATGCCAGGGTTAATGAAAAACTGTTTTTT

J: TRBJ1-4
size: .
D: .
V: TRBV5-8
CDR3: CASSLDREAEKLFF
DNA: TGTGCCAGCAGCTTGGACAGGGAGGCTGAAAAACTGTTTTTT

J: TRBJ2-3
size: once
D: .
V: TRBV19
CDR3: CASSIAEGQSQYF
DNA: TGTGCCAGTAGTATAGCCGAGGGGCAGAGTCAGTATTTT

J: TRBJ1-2
size: .
D: .
V: TRBV5-6
CDR3: CASGVDPYGYTF
DNA: TGTGCCAGCGGGGTGGATCCCTATGGCTACACCTTC

J: TRBJ1-1
size: .
D: .
V: TRBV28
CDR3: CASSPTSEGQLGAAFF
DNA: TGTGCCAGCAGTCCCACTTCCGAGGGGCAATTGGGGGCAGCTTTCTTT

J: TRBJ2-3
size: .
D: .
V: TRBV7-2
CDR3: CASSHGRHTDTQYF
DNA: TGTGCCAGCAGCCACGGACGGCACACAGATACGCAGTATTTT

J: TRBJ2-6
size: once
D: .
V: TRBV11-3
CDR3: CASSPRGSRSGANVLTF
DNA: TGTGCCAGCAGCCCTCGCGGCAGTCGCTCTGGGGCCAACGTCCTGACTTTC

J: TRBJ2-2
size: .
D: .
V: TRBV5-6
CDR3: CASSPGGLTGELFF
DNA: TGTGCCAGCAGCCCGGGTGGGCTGACCGGGGAGCTGTTTTTT

J: TRBJ2-2
size: .
D: TRBD1
V: TRBV6-2/TRBV6-3
CDR3: CASSYSTRGLLNPGELFF
DNA: TGTGCCAGCAGTTACTCGACCAGGGGGCTCCTGAACCCCGGGGAGCTGTTTTTT

J: TRBJ1-2
size: .
D: .
V: TRBV3-1/TRBV3-2
CDR3: CASSQNTGGYTF
DNA: TGTGCCAGCAGCCAAAACACGGGAGGCTACACCTTC

J: TRBJ1-1
size: once
D: .
V: TRBV20-1
CDR3: CSARRDTEAFF
DNA: TGCAGTGCTAGAAGGGACACTGAAGCTTTCTTT

J: TRBJ2-1
size: .
D: .
V: TRBV4-2
CDR3: CASSRDRGPNEQFF
DNA: TGTGCCAGCAGCCGGGACCGGGGTCCCAATGAGCAGTTCTTC

J: TRBJ1-3
size: .
D: .
V: TRBV9
CDR3: CASSVDQGGTIYF
DNA: TGTGCCAGCAGCGTAGACCAGGGAGGCACCATATATTTT

J: TRBJ1-1
size: .
D: .
V: TRBV28
CDR3: CASSLTAVLKSAFF
DNA: TGTGCCAGCAGTTTAACGGCGGTTTTGAAATCGGCTTTCTTT

J: TRBJ1-1
size: .
D: .
V: TRBV13
CDR3: CASSHQQGNTEAFF
DNA: TGTGCCAGCAGCCACCAACAGGGGAACACTGAAGCTTTCTTT

J: TRBJ2-3
size: .
D: .
V: TRBV6-4
CDR3: CARRPSMSTDTQYF
DNA: TGTGCCAGGAGGCCATCCATGAGTACAGATACGCAGTATTTT

J: TRBJ2-1
size: .
D: TRBD2
V: TRBV19
CDR3: CASSRLAGYNEQFF
DNA: TGTGCCAGTAGCAGACTAGCGGGGTACAATGAGCAGTTCTTC

J: TRBJ2-3
size: .
D: TRBD2
V: TRBV5-6
CDR3: CASSLAPAGVMTDTQYF
DNA: TGTGCCAGCAGCTTGGCCCCAGCGGGAGTAATGACAGATACGCAGTATTTT

J: TRBJ2-1
size: .
D: .
V: TRBV20-1
CDR3: CSARAGREQFF
DNA: TGCAGTGCTAGAGCAGGAAGGGAGCAGTTCTTC

J: TRBJ1-5
size: .
D: .
V: TRBV3-1/TRBV3-2
CDR3: CASSPRQGTKALVNQPQHF
DNA: TGTGCCAGCAGCCCACGCCAGGGTACCAAAGCTCTCGTCAATCAGCCCCAGCATTTT

J: TRBJ2-1
size: once
D: .
V: TRBV2
CDR3: CATVAGSSYNEQFF
DNA: TGTGCCACCGTGGCGGGAAGCTCCTACAATGAGCAGTTCTTC

J: TRBJ1-2
size: .
D: .
V: TRBV5-6
CDR3: CASSLVPSRGYTF
DNA: TGTGCCAGCAGCTTGGTCCCTTCTCGTGGCTACACCTTC

J: TRBJ2-3
size: .
D: TRBD2
V: TRBV9
CDR3: CASSLELAADTQYF
DNA: TGTGCCAGCAGCCTGGAACTAGCGGCAGATACGCAGTATTTT

J: TRBJ2-1
size: .
D: .
V: TRBV10-3
CDR3: CAISETLWNEQFF
DNA: TGTGCCATCAGCGAGACCCTCTGGAATGAGCAGTTCTTC

J: TRBJ1-4
size: .
D: .
V: TRBV4-1
CDR3: CASSQVPHATNEKLFF
DNA: TGCGCCAGCAGCCAAGTCCCTCATGCAACTAATGAAAAACTGTTTTTT

J: TRBJ1-2
size: .
D: .
V: TRBV7-8
CDR3: CASSLVWQIGYTF
DNA: TGTGCCAGCAGCTTAGTGTGGCAGATCGGCTACACCTTC

J: TRBJ2-5
size: .
D: .
V: TRBV12-5
CDR3: CASGLWGRETQYF
DNA: TGTGCTAGTGGTTTGTGGGGGCGGGAGACCCAGTACTTC

J: TRBJ2-1
size: .
D: TRBD2
V: TRBV11-3
CDR3: CASSLRAGAAGSNEQFF
DNA: TGTGCCAGCAGCTTACGAGCGGGAGCAGCTGGATCCAATGAGCAGTTCTTC

J: TRBJ1-5
size: .
D: .
V: TRBV7-2
CDR3: CASSPWVGGNQPQHF
DNA: TGTGCCAGCAGCCCCTGGGTAGGGGGTAACCAGCCCCAGCATTTT

J: TRBJ2-2
size: .
D: TRBD2
V: TRBV9
CDR3: CASSVGRTSGTISGTGELFF
DNA: TGTGCCAGCAGCGTAGGTAGGACTAGCGGGACGATCTCAGGGACCGGGGAGCTGTTTTTT

J: TRBJ1-2
size: once
D: .
V: TRBV6-5
CDR3: CASSYLEGSPGGYTF
DNA: TGTGCCAGCAGTTACCTGGAGGGCAGCCCCGGTGGCTACACCTTC

J: TRBJ2-3
size: .
D: .
V: TRBV5-4
CDR3: CASSLRGTDTQYF
DNA: TGTGCCAGCAGCCTGCGGGGCACAGATACGCAGTATTTT

J: TRBJ1-1
size: few
D: .
V: TRBV24-1
CDR3: CATSNSWEAFF
DNA: TGTGCCACCAGTAATTCCTGGGAAGCTTTCTTT

J: TRBJ1-5
size: .
D: .
V: TRBV6-5
CDR3: CASQQGYSNQPQHF
DNA: TGTGCCAGCCAACAGGGCTATAGCAATCAGCCCCAGCATTTT

J: TRBJ1-6
size: .
D: .
V: TRBV7-3
CDR3: CASSLDPRNSPLHF
DNA: TGTGCCAGCAGTCTCGACCCGCGGAATTCACCCCTCCACTTT

J: TRBJ1-4
size: .
D: .
V: TRBV23-1
CDR3: CASSQAVRRVQTNEKLFF
DNA: TGCGCCAGCAGTCAAGCCGTTCGGCGGGTCCAAACTAATGAAAAACTGTTTTTT

J: TRBJ1-1
size: few
D: TRBD1
V: TRBV13
CDR3: CASSLDAGGPSRTEAFF
DNA: TGTGCCAGCAGCTTAGATGCAGGGGGCCCCAGTAGAACTGAAGCTTTCTTT

J: TRBJ2-2
size: .
D: TRBD2
V: TRBV7-2
CDR3: CASNQGLAGSNTGELFF
DNA: TGTGCCAGCAACCAGGGACTAGCGGGTTCGAACACCGGGGAGCTGTTTTTT

J: TRBJ1-4
size: .
D: TRBD1
V: TRBV4-2
CDR3: CASSQEGGTATNEKLFF
DNA: TGTGCCAGCAGCCAAGAAGGGGGCACCGCAACTAATGAAAAACTGTTTTTT

J: TRBJ2-7
size: .
D: TRBD1
V: TRBV2
CDR3: CASKGQALSYEQYF
DNA: TGTGCCAGCAAGGGACAGGCCCTCTCCTACGAGCAGTACTTC

J: TRBJ2-1
size: .
D: TRBD2
V: TRBV3-1/TRBV3-2
CDR3: CASSQGGLAGGSYNEQFF
DNA: TGTGCCAGCAGCCAAGGGGGACTAGCGGGGGGTTCCTACAATGAGCAGTTCTTC

J: TRBJ2-3
size: .
D: TRBD1
V: TRBV24-1
CDR3: CATSDLEGARDTQYF
DNA: TGTGCCACCAGTGATTTGGAGGGGGCAAGAGATACGCAGTATTTT